The T cell receptor (beta chain) under discussion was sequenced for a study of blood T cell repertoires in COVID-19. Germline assignment: CDR1 LNHDA and CDR2 SQIVND (reference sequence). V dropped 6 bases and J dropped 1; count of bases not matched to a gene: 2. The CDR3 consists of 14 residues. In the original processing: The assay estimated nucleated cells by amplifying reference gene primers. The method was immunoSEQ multiplex PCR; TCRdb's version includes in-frame clones alone and lacks a portion of them. The V and J calls and clone size are taken from that table; D and trimming were inferred from the DNA. Of under 95,000 clones in the sample, 91% were seen once.

This TCR derives from a man aged 50-59 years with COVID-19, enrolled during active disease. The sample was peripheral blood. The rearrangement joins TRBV19 to TRBJ2-3; 9 bases line up with TRBD1. The CDR3 here is CASRRDRGTDTQYF. The DNA for the CDR3 is TGTGCCAGTAGAAGGGACAGGGGCACAGATACGCAGTATTTT. Looking up the rest from reference TRBV19 and TRBJ2-3 gives the full variable domain: DGGITQSPKYLFRKEGQNVTLSCEQNLNHDAMYWYRQDPGQGLRLIYYSQIVNDFQKGDIAEGYSVSREKKESFPLTVTSAQKNPTAFYLCASRRDRGTDTQYFGPGTRLTVL.